The T cell receptor beta chain under discussion was sequenced for a study of monozygotic twins with inflammatory bowel disease. This CDR3 comprises 17 residues. Germline values: CDR1 SNHLY, CDR2 FYNNEI. The authors used about 3,500 ng of total RNA per TCR library. UMIs were attached via template switching, each with a 6-nucleotide sample barcode. From its re-call of the 5' RACE reads, TCRdb lists each CDR3 protein once, without DNA. In total, the table holds about 380,000 distinct CDR3 sequences. The receptor's source is a human donor with ulcerative colitis or Crohn's disease, or a healthy co-twin of an affected twin (not recorded which). The sequenced material came from blood. The chain has TRBV2 and TRBJ2-6; no DNA is available, so the TRBD1 call from TCRdb remains unchecked. CDR3 residues: CASKVWGGSSGANVLTF.